Below, one T cell receptor beta chain is given with its context. These data come from a study of blood T cell repertoires in COVID-19. Study information: T cells, B-cell-depleted T cells, or PBMCs supplied cDNA or gDNA.

The CDR3 consists of 15 residues. Looked up from germline, CDR1 is SGHDN and CDR2 is FVKESK. Trimming at V came to 4 bases and at J to 0 bases, leaving 5 bases not matched to a gene. Assay: immunoSEQ multiplex PCR; the TCRdb copy retains only in-frame clones and omits some. Of 150,000 to 200,000 clones in the sample, around 77% were seen once. This chain joins TRBV14 and TRBJ2-7; 8 bases line up with TRBD2. The receptor comes from a man aged 55 to 70 with active or convalescent COVID-19. The sequenced sample was peripheral blood. This CDR3 reads CASSLGRGGSYEQYF. CDR3 DNA sequence: TGTGCCAGCAGCCTCGGGAGGGGGGGCTCCTACGAGCAGTACTTC.